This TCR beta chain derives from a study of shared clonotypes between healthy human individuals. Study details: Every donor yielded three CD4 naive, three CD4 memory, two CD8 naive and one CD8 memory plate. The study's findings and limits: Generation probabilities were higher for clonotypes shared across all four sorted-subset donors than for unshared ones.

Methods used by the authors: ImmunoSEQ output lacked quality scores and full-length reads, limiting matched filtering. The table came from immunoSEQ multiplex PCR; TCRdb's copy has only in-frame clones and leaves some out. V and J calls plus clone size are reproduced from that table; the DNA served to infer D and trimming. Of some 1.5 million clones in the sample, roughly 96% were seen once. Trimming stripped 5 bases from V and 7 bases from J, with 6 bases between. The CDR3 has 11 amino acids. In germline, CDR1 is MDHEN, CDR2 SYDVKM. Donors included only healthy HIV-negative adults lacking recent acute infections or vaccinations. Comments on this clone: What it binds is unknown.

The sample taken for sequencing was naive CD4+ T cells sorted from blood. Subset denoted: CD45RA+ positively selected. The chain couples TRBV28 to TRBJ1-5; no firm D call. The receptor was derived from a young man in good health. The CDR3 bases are TGTGCCAGCAGTGGGGTCCAGCCCCAGCATTTT. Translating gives CASSGVQPQHF. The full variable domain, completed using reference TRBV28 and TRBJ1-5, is DVKVTQSSRYLVKRTGEKVFLECVQDMDHENMFWYRQDPGLGLRLIYFSYDVKMKEKGDIPEGYSVSREKKERFSLILESASTNQTSMYLCASSGVQPQHFGDGTRLSIL.